The T cell receptor beta chain under discussion was sequenced for a study of technical replicates of blood from a few donors. V was trimmed by 4 bases and J by 4 bases, leaving 15 bases between them. The CDR3 has 14 amino acids. CDR1 is SGHRS and CDR2 is YFSETQ in the germline V gene. The assay was immunoSEQ multiplex PCR, and TCRdb's table has in-frame clones only and misses some. The sample lists 70,000 to 85,000 clones; about 90% were seen once. The receptor comes from a human donor in good health. Sequenced: T cells isolated from PBMCs. The gene calls are TRBV5-1 and TRBJ2-7; D may be TRBD1 (7 bases). CDR3 sequence reads: CASSDRTGGYEQYF. CDR3 DNA: TGCGCCAGCAGCGATCGGACAGGAGGGTACGAGCAGTACTTC. Variable domain in full (rest from reference TRBV5-1 and TRBJ2-7): KAGVTQTPRYLIKTRGQQVTLSCSPISGHRSVSWYQQTPGQGLQFLFEYFSETQRNKGNFPGRFSGRQFSNSRSEMNVSTLELGDSALYLCASSDRTGGYEQYFGPGTRLTVT.